This passage covers 15 T cell receptor beta chains from one sample sequenced in a study of cytomegalovirus exposure and HLA in healthy donors. The PCR employed 60 Vbeta primers together with 13 Jbeta primers. The protocol was immunoSEQ multiplex PCR, while the TCRdb copy is restricted to in-frame clones and leaves out a portion. The sample has tens of thousands of clones, roughly 66% seen once. The specimen sequenced was PBMCs. Receptors were obtained from a woman aged 50 to 60 in good health and CMV-seronegative.

V usage is TRBV4-1 and J usage is TRBJ2-5; 12 positions agree with TRBD1. Per the germline V gene, CDR1 is MGHRA and CDR2 is YSYEKL. The CDR3 contains 17 residues. Losses at the gene ends were 3 bases for V and 5 bases for J; bases not matched to a gene: 10. The CDR3 DNA reads TGCGCCAGCAGCCATGCCCCCGGGACAGGGGGCCGGGAGACCCAGTACTTC. This sequence encodes CASSHAPGTGGRETQYF.

This chain joins TRBV6-5 and TRBJ2-1; D is perhaps TRBD1 (6 bases). CDR1 is MNHEY, CDR2 SVGAGI, per germline. This CDR3 comprises 15 residues. Between the trimmed V and J ends, which lost 6 bases and 2 bases, there was a span of 14 bases. The CDR3 region is CASSPYRVTYNEQFF. The CDR3 nucleotides read TGTGCCAGCAGCCCCTACAGGGTAACCTACAATGAGCAGTTCTTC.

This clone was seen only once. The gene calls are TRBV2 and TRBJ1-1; 8 nucleotides agree with TRBD1. CDR1 and CDR2 (germline): SNHLY, FYNNEI. Trimming took 8 bases from V and 3 from J; bases not matched to a gene: 5. The CDR3 consists of 13 residues. The CDR3 bases are TGTGCCAGCCGAACACAGGGGGACACTGAAGCTTTCTTT. Its protein is CASRTQGDTEAFF.

V is TRBV11-2 and J is TRBJ1-1, with D uncertain. CDR3 length equals 12 residues. The V gene lost 1 base and the J gene lost 6 bases, with 6 bases spanning the gap. CDR1 and CDR2 (germline): SGHAT, FQNNGV. CDR3 loop: CASSLVAAEAFF. The CDR3 DNA reads as TGTGCCAGCAGCTTAGTAGCTGCTGAAGCTTTCTTT.

The chain has TRBV19 and TRBJ1-1; possibly TRBD1 for D (5 bases). CDR1 is LNHDA, CDR2 SQIVND, per germline (reference sequence). Trimming stripped 1 base from V and 5 bases from J, with 11 bases between. This CDR3 has 14 amino acids. CDR3 loop: CASSIAGRETEAFF. The CDR3 region has the DNA TGTGCCAGTAGTATAGCTGGCAGGGAAACTGAAGCTTTCTTT.

This sequence joins TRBV7-9 and TRBJ1-1; the D is unclear. The CDR3 covers 13 residues. The germline V gene has CDR1 SEHNR and CDR2 FQNEAQ (reference sequence). V was pared by 1 base and J by 7 bases, with 10 bases between. CDR3 loop: CASSLDRPGEAFF. The CDR3 bases are TGTGCCAGCAGCTTAGATCGACCGGGTGAAGCTTTCTTT.

As to this clone: One junction end does not reproduce the germline sequence, and a read error may be involved. The CDR3 sequence is CASSLSEEHTDTQYF. The CDR3, as DNA: TGTGCTAGCAGCTTAAGCGAAGAACACACAGATACGCAGTATTTT. The chain recombines TRBV7-7 with TRBJ2-3; D uncertain. The CDR3 covers 15 residues. Germline V CDR1 and CDR2: SSHAT, FNYEAQ (reference sequence).

The chain links TRBV4-3 to TRBJ2-1, with 10 bases lining up with TRBD2. In germline, CDR1 is LGHNA, CDR2 YSLEER. This CDR3 is built from 16 residues. Trimming removed 1 base from V and 5 bases from J; junction bases left unmatched: 5. DNA of the CDR3: TGCGCCAGCAGCCAAGGGAGGACTAGCGGCAACAATGAGCAGTTCTTC. This gives the protein CASSQGRTSGNNEQFF.

This sequence joins TRBV5-1 and TRBJ2-1; 11 bases are shared with TRBD1. CDR1 and CDR2 from the germline V gene are SGHRS and YFSETQ. Germline trimming cut 3 bases from V and 6 bases from J; bases unmatched to any gene: 2. The CDR3 runs 14 residues. As DNA, the CDR3 is TGCGCCAGCAGCTCTGGGACAGGGGGCAATGAGCAGTTCTTC. Translated: CASSSGTGGNEQFF.

This clone was seen a few times. The chain links TRBV7-3 to TRBJ2-4, with TRBD1 as a possible D gene (6 bases). Germline lookup yields CDR1 SGHTA and CDR2 FQGTGA. The CDR3 runs 14 residues. Trimming removed 5 bases at V and 5 bases at J, with 13 bases between. Written as DNA, the CDR3 is TGTGCCAGCAGCCCGACAGGAGGTCAAAACATTCAGTACTTC. Amino acid sequence: CASSPTGGQNIQYF.

For this clone: The conserved phenylalanine or tryptophan normally closing the CDR3 is absent here, so this likely arose from a read error. No DNA is shown, since the ends of the CDR3 on it are uncertain; the CDR3 is the one TCRdb lists. This chain links TRBV23-1 with TRBJ1-5. TRBV23-1 is placed among ORFs of uncertain function. The CDR3 is made up of 8 amino acids, end residues included. The CDR3: CASVFLLV.

The chain employs TRBV9 and TRBJ1-4; 8 bases agree with TRBD1. CDR1 and CDR2 from the germline V gene are SGDLS and YYNGEE. The CDR3 is 17 residues long. After removal of 0 bases from V and 3 bases from J, the junction contained 7 bases not matched to a gene. The CDR3 nucleotides are TGTGCCAGCAGCGTAGGCCCGACAGGGGCTCCTAATGAAAAACTGTTTTTT. This codes for CASSVGPTGAPNEKLFF.

The V call is TRBV28, the J call TRBJ2-1, with 9 bases identical to TRBD2. This CDR3 has 16 amino acids. The J segment lost 5 bases and the V segment lost 2 bases, leaving 7 bases of the junction unmatched. From germline, CDR1 is MDHEN and CDR2 SYDVKM. CDR3 nucleotides: TGTGCCAGCAGTTTAGTAGGGCTAGCGGGAAACAATGAGCAGTTCTTC. As protein: CASSLVGLAGNNEQFF.

This chain links TRBV6-5 with TRBJ1-2; D not certain. This CDR3 comprises 13 residues. Per the germline V gene, CDR1 is MNHEY and CDR2 is SVGAGI. V lost 2 bases to trimming and J lost 2 bases, with 6 bases between them. CDR3 sequence (DNA): TGTGCCAGCAGTTACACATGGAACTATGGCTACACCTTC. It codes for CASSYTWNYGYTF.

The rearrangement joins TRBV28 to TRBJ1-5; D not resolved. Trimming left V 5 bases short and J 6 bases short, with 14 bases between. Germline-derived CDR1 and CDR2 are MDHEN and SYDVKM. The CDR3 runs 14 residues. DNA for the CDR3: TGTGCCAGCAGTCTCACCCGAGGTTTTCAGCCCCAGCATTTT. This codes for CASSLTRGFQPQHF.